These 2 T cell receptor beta chains were all obtained from the same sample, sequenced in a study of PD-L1 blockade in urothelial cancer. Time point here: peripheral blood 6 weeks after treatment start. Measured with immunoSEQ multiplex PCR; TCRdb has only the in-frame clones, and not every one. The sample lists 35,000 to 40,000 clones, about 86% occurring once. This material consisted of PBMCs, taken around atezolizumab (anti-PD-L1) treatment. Every receptor here comes from a man aged 55 to 69 with urothelial cancer.

This chain uses TRBV19 with TRBJ2-1, with 7 bases matching TRBD1. The CDR3 length is 15 residues. Germline assignment: CDR1 LNHDA and CDR2 SQIVND (reference sequence). J lost 4 bases, V lost 1 base, and 4 bases had no gene match. The CDR3 nucleotides are TGTGCCAGTAGTATAGGACAGGGAAGATACAATGAGCAGTTCTTC. It codes for CASSIGQGRYNEQFF.

This chain connects TRBV19 to TRBJ1-5; a weak D match, TRBD1 (5 bases). CDR1 is LNHDA and CDR2 is SQIVND in the germline V gene (reference sequence). The CDR3 contains 15 residues. The V gene lost 0 bases and the J gene lost 7 bases, with 13 bases spanning the gap. The CDR3 loop is CASSIERAGSQPQHF. CDR3 sequence (DNA): TGTGCCAGTAGTATAGAAAGGGCAGGGTCCCAGCCCCAGCATTTT.